What follows are 8 T cell receptor beta chains derived from one specimen sequenced in a study of CD8+CD57+ T cells in acquired aplastic anemia (dated by TCRdb to the late 2010s). TCRdb records Illumina HiSeq 2000 as the sequencer. Profiling of TCR beta VDJ combinations and CDR3 sequences used genomic DNA as the template. TCRdb redid the processing of the public reads, applying fastp at Q25 and MiXCR, and retained in-frame beta chains. Here each entry gathers all rows of one CDR3 protein and keeps the most common genes and DNA. Recorded for this sample are just over 400,000 distinct CDR3 sequences; 65% to 80% of them occurred a single time. The ten largest clones add up to 4% of the sample. Sequencing was performed on sorted CD4+, CD8+, or CD8+CD57+ T cells (not recorded which) from PBMCs. All receptors derive from a human donor in good health, serving as a control.

This clonotype showed up just once. The rearrangement joins TRBV9 to TRBJ2-5; unclear D gene. The CDR3 sequence is 15 residues long. Trimming cost V 6 bases and J 6 bases, with 21 bases left between them. Germline V gene data show CDR1 as SGDLS and CDR2 as YYNGEE. CDR3 sequence reads: CASTIYAPDSQTQYF. The DNA of the CDR3 is TGTGCCAGCACCATCTACGCACCAGACTCGCAGACCCAGTACTTC.

About this clonotype itself: Because it lacks the conserved phenylalanine or tryptophan at the end, this CDR3 is likely a read error. The V call is TRBV28, the J call TRBJ2-1, with 12 bases aligning to TRBD2. Unmatched junction bases numbered 3, after V lost 3 bases and J lost 12 bases. The CDR3 spans 13 residues. Germline CDR1 is MDHEN and CDR2 is SYDVKM. CDR3 residues: CASSFTSGGSQFL. In nucleotides, the CDR3 is TGTGCCAGCAGTTTTACTAGCGGGGGGTCGCAGTTCCTC.

The V gene is TRBV7-2, the J gene TRBJ1-5, with a weak D call TRBD1 (6 bases). V lost 5 bases, J lost 11 bases, and 31 bases lay in between. Germline assignment: CDR1 SGHTA and CDR2 FQGNSA. The CDR3 is 18 residues long. CDR3 nucleotide sequence: TGTGCCAGCAGCCTCGGCCGCGGGGGCCCCGGGGAGAGGGGAGCCCAGCATTTT. Translation: CASSLGRGGPGERGAQHF.

CDR3 residues: CASSGSPGQGSSNYGYTF. The CDR3 bases are TGTGCCAGCAGTGGATCACCGGGACAGGGGAGTTCAAACTATGGCTACACCTTC. This chain uses TRBV6-2 or TRBV6-3 with TRBJ1-2, with 10 bases lining up with TRBD1. J gave up 2 bases and V 5 bases, and 14 bases lay outside the gene matches. Germline values: CDR1 MNHEY, CDR2 SVGEGT. The CDR3 loop spans 18 amino acids.

The chain couples TRBV5-1 to TRBJ1-3; D possibly corresponds to TRBD1 (5 bases). V lost 4 bases and J 4 bases, leaving 24 bases between the germline ends. There are 18 residues in the CDR3. The germline CDR1 and CDR2 sequences are SGHRS and YFSETQ. The CDR3 is CASSQDLAGKGAGNTIYF. The DNA of the CDR3 is TGCGCCAGCAGCCAAGACTTGGCCGGGAAAGGGGCAGGAAACACCATATATTTT.

The J gene is TRBJ2-7, the V gene TRBV20-1; 8 bases map to TRBD1. V was clipped by 6 bases and J by 4 bases; unmatched bases: 8. The CDR3 runs 13 residues. Germline lookup yields CDR1 DFQATT and CDR2 SNEGSKA (reference sequence). The CDR3 here is CSATQQGVYEQYF. DNA of the CDR3: TGCAGTGCGACTCAACAGGGGGTTTACGAGCAGTACTTC.

This clonotype was observed a single time. The chain recombines TRBV7-6 with TRBJ1-1, with 7 bases that match TRBD1. The CDR3 is 16 amino acids. The J segment lost 1 base and the V segment lost 2 bases, leaving 7 bases of the junction unmatched. CDR1 is SGHVS, CDR2 FNYEAQ, per germline. CDR3 amino acids: CASSLRPGGSNTEAFF. The CDR3 DNA sequence: TGTGCCAGCAGCTTACGGCCAGGGGGTTCGAACACTGAAGCTTTCTTT.

The table lists this clonotype with many counts. The V and J genes are TRBV4-2 and TRBJ2-3; no firm D call. The length of the CDR3 is 16 residues. V was trimmed by 0 bases and J by 0 bases, leaving 10 bases between them. The germline gives CDR1 LGHNA, CDR2 YNFKEQ. CDR3 nucleotide sequence: TGTGCCAGCAGCCAAGAATACGGGCCTAGCACAGATACGCAGTATTTT. Protein sequence: CASSQEYGPSTDTQYF.